This T cell receptor beta chain was obtained from a study of early T cells in non-severe SARS-CoV-2 infection. TCRdb called the 5' RACE reads again in MiXCR, with one record for every CDR3 protein. The sample holds approximately 37,000 distinct CDR3 sequences, approximately 8.7% seen once. CDR3 length: 15 amino acids. Germline loops: CDR1 DFQATT, CDR2 SNEGSKA (reference sequence). V was pared by 6 bases and J by 3 bases, with 12 bases of the junction left unmatched. Source: whole blood, taken at baseline. The rearrangement links TRBV20-1 to TRBJ2-7, with 9 positions matching TRBD2. The source is an adult who was a healthcare worker with PCR-confirmed SARS-CoV-2 infection or an uninfected control (not recorded which). The CDR3 sequence: CSAINSGGEGYEQYF. The CDR3 DNA reads TGCAGTGCAATAAATAGCGGGGGAGAGGGCTACGAGCAGTACTTC.